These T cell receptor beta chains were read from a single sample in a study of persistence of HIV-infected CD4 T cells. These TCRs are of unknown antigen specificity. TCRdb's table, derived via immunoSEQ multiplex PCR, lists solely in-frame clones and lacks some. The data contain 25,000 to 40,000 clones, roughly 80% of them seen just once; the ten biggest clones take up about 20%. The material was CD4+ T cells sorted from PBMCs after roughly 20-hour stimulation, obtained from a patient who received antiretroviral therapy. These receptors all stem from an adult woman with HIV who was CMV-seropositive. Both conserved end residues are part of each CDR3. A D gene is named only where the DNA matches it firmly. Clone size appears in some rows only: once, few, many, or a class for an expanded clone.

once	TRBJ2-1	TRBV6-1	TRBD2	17	CASSEGGLADAYNEQFF	TGTGCCAGCAGTGAAGGAGGACTAGCGGATGCCTACAATGAGCAGTTCTTC
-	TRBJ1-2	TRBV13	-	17	CASSSTRGTVAIPDYTF	TGTGCCAGCAGCTCAACCCGGGGAACAGTCGCGATCCCGGACTACACCTTC
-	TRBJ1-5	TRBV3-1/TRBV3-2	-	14	CASSQDVGNQPQHF	TGTGCCAGCAGCCAAGATGTCGGTAATCAGCCCCAGCATTTT
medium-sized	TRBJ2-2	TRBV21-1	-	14	CASSKAGGTGELFF	TGTGCCAGCAGCAAAGCTGGAGGGACCGGGGAGCTGTTTTTT
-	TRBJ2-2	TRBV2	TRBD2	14	CATKRAGVTGELFF	TGTGCCACCAAGAGAGCGGGAGTTACCGGGGAGCTGTTTTTT
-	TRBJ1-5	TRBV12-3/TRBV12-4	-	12	CASSLEGQPQHF	TGTGCCAGCAGTTTAGAGGGTCAGCCCCAGCATTTT
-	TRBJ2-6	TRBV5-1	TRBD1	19	CASSLGTGGSLSGANVLTF	TGCGCCAGCAGCTTAGGGACAGGGGGTTCTCTCTCTGGGGCCAACGTCCTGACTTTC
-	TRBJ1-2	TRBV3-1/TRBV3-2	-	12	CASSQEGKGYTF	TGTGCCAGCAGCCAAGAGGGTAAAGGCTACACCTTC
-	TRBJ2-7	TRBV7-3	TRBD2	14	CASSRGGSSYEQYF	TGTGCCAGCTCTCGGGGCGGGAGCTCCTACGAGCAGTACTTC
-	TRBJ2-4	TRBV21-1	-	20	CASSKEGGGDGVVAKNIQYF	TGTGCCAGCAGCAAAGAAGGTGGAGGCGATGGAGTTGTTGCCAAAAACATTCAGTACTTC
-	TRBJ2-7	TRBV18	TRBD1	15	CASSPSGTGGNEQYF	TGTGCCAGCTCACCTTCCGGGACAGGGGGAAACGAGCAGTACTTC
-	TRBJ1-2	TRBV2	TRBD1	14	CASSEAGGGYGYTF	TGTGCCAGCAGTGAAGCAGGGGGCGGGTATGGCTACACCTTC
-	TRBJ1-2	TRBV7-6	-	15	CASSLSPTKNYGYTF	TGTGCCAGCAGCTTATCCCCGACAAAAAACTATGGCTACACCTTC
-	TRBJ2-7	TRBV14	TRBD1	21	CASSRRIRDRGPLATPYEQYF	TGTGCCAGCAGCCGGCGAATCCGGGACAGGGGACCACTTGCGACCCCCTACGAGCAGTACTTC
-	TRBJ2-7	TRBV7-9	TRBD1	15	CASSLAVDRDHEQYF	TGTGCCAGCAGCTTAGCGGTGGACAGGGACCACGAGCAGTACTTC
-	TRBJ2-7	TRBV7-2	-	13	CASSTQDGYEQYF	TGTGCCAGCAGCACCCAGGACGGCTACGAGCAGTACTTC
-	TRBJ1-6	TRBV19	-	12	CASAWGNSPLHF	TGTGCTTCAGCCTGGGGGAATTCACCCCTCCACTTT
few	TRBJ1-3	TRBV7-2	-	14	CASSSHRSGNTIYF	TGTGCCAGCAGCTCCCACAGATCTGGAAACACCATATATTTT
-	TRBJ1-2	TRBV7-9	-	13	CASSFTGPYGYTF	TGTGCCAGCAGTTTCACAGGGCCGTATGGCTACACCTTC
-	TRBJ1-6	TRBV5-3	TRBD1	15	CARSFIDRADSPLHF	TGTGCCAGAAGCTTTATTGACAGGGCGGATTCACCCCTCCACTTT
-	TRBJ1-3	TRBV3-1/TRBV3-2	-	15	CASSLVGGRGHTIYF	TGTGCCAGCAGCCTAGTTGGGGGCAGGGGACACACCATATATTTT
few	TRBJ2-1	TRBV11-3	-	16	CASSHIGRRGLNEQFF	TGTGCCAGCAGCCACATAGGGCGGCGGGGACTTAATGAGCAGTTCTTC
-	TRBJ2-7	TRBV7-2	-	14	CASSFGGLVSLEYF	TGTGCCAGCAGCTTTGGCGGCCTCGTGTCATTGGAGTACTTC
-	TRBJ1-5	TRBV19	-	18	CASSIRVVDLRGAQPQHF	TGTGCCAGTAGTATACGCGTGGTGGACCTCAGGGGCGCTCAGCCCCAGCATTTT
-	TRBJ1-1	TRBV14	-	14	CASSQEYGNTEAFF	TGTGCCAGCAGCCAAGAGTACGGGAACACTGAAGCTTTCTTT
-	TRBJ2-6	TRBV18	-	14	CASSPTAGANVLTF	TGTGCCAGCTCACCGACGGCTGGGGCCAACGTCCTGACTTTC
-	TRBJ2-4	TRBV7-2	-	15	CASSSSVGQSEIQYF	TGTGCCAGCAGCTCCTCCGTCGGTCAAAGCGAGATTCAGTACTTC
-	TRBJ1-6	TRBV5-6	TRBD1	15	CASSFLTGGESPLHF	TGTGCCAGCAGCTTTCTGACAGGGGGCGAATCACCCCTCCACTTT
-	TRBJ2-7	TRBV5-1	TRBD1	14	CASSLDRVRYEQYF	TGCGCCAGCAGCTTAGACAGGGTTCGGTACGAGCAGTACTTC
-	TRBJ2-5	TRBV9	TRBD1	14	CASSVDRGKETQYF	TGTGCCAGCAGCGTCGACAGGGGAAAAGAGACCCAGTACTTC
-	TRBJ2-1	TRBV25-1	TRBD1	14	CASSGPTGNNEQFF	TGTGCCAGCAGTGGCCCGACAGGGAACAATGAGCAGTTCTTC
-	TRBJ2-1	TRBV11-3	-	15	CASSSGSSSYNEQFF	TGTGCCAGCAGCTCGGGCTCTAGCTCCTACAATGAGCAGTTCTTC
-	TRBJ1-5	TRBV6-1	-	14	CASSESGPNQPQHF	TGTGCCAGCAGTGAAAGTGGGCCTAATCAGCCCCAGCATTTT
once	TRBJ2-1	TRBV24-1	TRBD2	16	CATSDSSRLANNEQFF	TGTGCCACCAGTGATTCCTCTCGACTAGCGAACAATGAGCAGTTCTTC
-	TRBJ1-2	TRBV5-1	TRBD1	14	CASSPETGNYGYTF	TGCGCCAGCAGCCCCGAGACAGGGAACTATGGCTACACCTTC
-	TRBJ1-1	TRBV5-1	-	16	CASSDSRAPTNTEAFF	TGCGCCAGCAGCGACAGCCGGGCCCCCACGAACACTGAAGCTTTCTTT
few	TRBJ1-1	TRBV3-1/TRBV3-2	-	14	CASSQLQGNTEAFF	TGTGCCAGCAGCCAGTTACAGGGGAACACTGAAGCTTTCTTT
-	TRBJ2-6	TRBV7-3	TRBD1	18	CASSSPAGGARGANVLTF	TGTGCCAGCAGCAGCCCGGCAGGGGGCGCTCGTGGGGCCAACGTCCTGACTTTC
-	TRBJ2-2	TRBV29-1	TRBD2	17	CSVESSGGLNPTGELFF	TGCAGCGTTGAAAGCTCTGGGGGACTAAACCCCACCGGGGAGCTGTTTTTT
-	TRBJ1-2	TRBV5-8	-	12	CASSLYGNGYTF	TGTGCCAGCAGTTTGTATGGGAATGGCTACACCTTC
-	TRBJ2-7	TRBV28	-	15	CASIAGTLGAYEQYF	TGTGCCAGCATCGCTGGGACATTAGGGGCCTACGAGCAGTACTTC
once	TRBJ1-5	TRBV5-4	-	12	CASSLDDQPQHF	TGTGCCAGCAGCTTAGACGATCAGCCCCAGCATTTT
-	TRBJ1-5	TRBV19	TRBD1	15	CASSGGGEGNQPQHF	TGTGCCAGTAGTGGAGGGGGCGAGGGCAATCAGCCCCAGCATTTT
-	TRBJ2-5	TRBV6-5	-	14	CASRVPGSGRTQYF	TGTGCCAGCAGAGTCCCCGGATCGGGGAGGACCCAGTACTTC
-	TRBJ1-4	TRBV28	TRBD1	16	CASSLGQGRIKEKLFF	TGTGCCAGCAGTCTCGGACAGGGTCGGATAAAAGAAAAACTGTTTTTT
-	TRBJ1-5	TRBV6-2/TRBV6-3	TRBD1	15	CASSRTGVGNQPQHF	TGTGCCAGCAGTCGGACAGGGGTAGGCAATCAGCCCCAGCATTTT
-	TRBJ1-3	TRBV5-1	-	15	CASSLAGHSGNTIYF	TGCGCCAGCAGCTTGGCTGGGCACTCTGGAAACACCATATATTTT
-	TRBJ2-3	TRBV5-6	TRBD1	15	CASSPDRISTDTQYF	TGTGCCAGCAGCCCGGACAGGATCAGCACAGATACGCAGTATTTT
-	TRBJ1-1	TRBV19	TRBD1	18	CASSILGQGAGVNTEAFF	TGTGCCAGTAGTATATTGGGACAGGGGGCGGGAGTGAACACTGAAGCTTTCTTT
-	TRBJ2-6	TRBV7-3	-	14	CASSLSPGANVLTF	TGTGCCAGCAGCTTAAGCCCTGGGGCCAACGTCCTGACTTTC
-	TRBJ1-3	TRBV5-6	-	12	CASSLGGNTIYF	TGTGCCAGCAGCTTGGGGGGAAACACCATATATTTT
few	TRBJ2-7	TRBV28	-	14	CASSRSGTFYEQYF	TGTGCCAGCAGTCGATCCGGGACTTTTTACGAGCAGTACTTC
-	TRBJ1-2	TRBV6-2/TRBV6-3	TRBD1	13	CASSSDRGNGYTF	TGTGCCAGCAGTTCGGACAGGGGTAACGGCTACACCTTC